The sequence of this T cell receptor (beta chain) was determined in a study of multiple sclerosis patients with progressive multifocal leukoencephalopathy. The V gene's germline CDR1 is MNHEY and CDR2 SVGAGI. The germline V and J ends were trimmed by 5 bases and 0 bases, with 8 bases remaining between them. The CDR3 runs to 15 residues. Produced via immunoSEQ multiplex PCR; TCRdb's table is partial and in-frame only. The data contain 25,000 to 35,000 clones, around nine tenths of them singletons. Time point given: before natalizumab initiation. T0 refers to blood drawn before natalizumab was first infused.

This rearrangement joins TRBV6-5 to TRBJ1-6; possibly TRBD1 for D (5 bases). Sequenced sample: PBMCs. The receptor was isolated from a human donor with multiple sclerosis. The CDR3 here is CASSGGSSYNSPLHF. In DNA, the CDR3 is TGTGCCAGCAGTGGGGGGAGCTCCTATAATTCACCCCTCCACTTT.